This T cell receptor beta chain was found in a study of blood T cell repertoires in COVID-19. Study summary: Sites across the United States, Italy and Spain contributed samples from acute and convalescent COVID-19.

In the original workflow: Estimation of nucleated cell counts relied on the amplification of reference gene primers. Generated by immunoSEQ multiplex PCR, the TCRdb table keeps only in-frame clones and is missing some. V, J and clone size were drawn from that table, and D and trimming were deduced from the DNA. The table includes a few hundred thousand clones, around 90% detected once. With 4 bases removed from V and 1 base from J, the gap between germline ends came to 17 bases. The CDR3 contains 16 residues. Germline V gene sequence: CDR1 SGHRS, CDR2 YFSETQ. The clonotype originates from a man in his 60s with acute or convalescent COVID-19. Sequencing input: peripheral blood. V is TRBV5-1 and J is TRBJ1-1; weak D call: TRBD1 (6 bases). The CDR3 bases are TGCGCCAGCAGCGGGAGGGCGGGACACCAGAACACTGAAGCTTTCTTT. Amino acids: CASSGRAGHQNTEAFF.